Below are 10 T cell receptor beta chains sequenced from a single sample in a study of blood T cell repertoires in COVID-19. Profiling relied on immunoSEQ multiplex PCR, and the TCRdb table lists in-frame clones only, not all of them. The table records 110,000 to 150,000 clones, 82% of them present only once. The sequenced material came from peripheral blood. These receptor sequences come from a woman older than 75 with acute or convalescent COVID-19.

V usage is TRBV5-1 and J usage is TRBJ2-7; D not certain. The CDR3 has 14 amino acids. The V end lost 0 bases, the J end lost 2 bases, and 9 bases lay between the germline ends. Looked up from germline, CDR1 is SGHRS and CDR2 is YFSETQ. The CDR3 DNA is TGCGCCAGCAGCTTGGATGGAGAGACCTACGAGCAGTACTTC. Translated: CASSLDGETYEQYF.

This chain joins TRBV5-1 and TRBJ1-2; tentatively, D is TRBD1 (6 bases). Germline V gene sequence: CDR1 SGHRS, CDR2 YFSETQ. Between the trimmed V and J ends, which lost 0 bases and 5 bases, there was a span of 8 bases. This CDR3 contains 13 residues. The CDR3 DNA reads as TGCGCCAGCAGCTTGGGAGGGACATATGGCTACACCTTC. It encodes CASSLGGTYGYTF. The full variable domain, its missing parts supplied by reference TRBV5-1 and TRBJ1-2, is KAGVTQTPRYLIKTRGQQVTLSCSPISGHRSVSWYQQTPGQGLQFLFEYFSETQRNKGNFPGRFSGRQFSNSRSEMNVSTLELGDSALYLCASSLGGTYGYTFGSGTRLTVV.

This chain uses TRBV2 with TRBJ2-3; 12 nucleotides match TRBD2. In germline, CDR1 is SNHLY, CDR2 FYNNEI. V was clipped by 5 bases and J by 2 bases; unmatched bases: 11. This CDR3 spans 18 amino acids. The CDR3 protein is CASSPTILAGGLTDTQYF. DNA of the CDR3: TGTGCCAGCAGTCCTACTATACTAGCGGGAGGACTCACAGATACGCAGTATTTT.

The CDR3 region has the DNA TGTGCCTGGAGGACAGGATCTTTTGGAAACACCATATATTTT. Translating gives CAWRTGSFGNTIYF. The V gene is TRBV30, the J gene TRBJ1-3; maybe TRBD1 (6 bases). The CDR3 sequence is 14 residues long. Germline CDR1 reads GTSNPN; CDR2 reads SVGIG (reference sequence). The germline V and J ends were trimmed by 3 bases and 3 bases, with 12 bases remaining between them.

The CDR3: CASKPAGYSYEQYF. In DNA form, the CDR3 reads TGTGCCAGTAAGCCCGCAGGATACTCCTACGAGCAGTACTTC. V is TRBV19 and J is TRBJ2-7; D not certain. V lost 7 bases to trimming and J lost 0 bases, with 13 bases between them. Per the germline V gene, CDR1 is LNHDA and CDR2 is SQIVND (reference sequence). The CDR3 totals 14 residues.

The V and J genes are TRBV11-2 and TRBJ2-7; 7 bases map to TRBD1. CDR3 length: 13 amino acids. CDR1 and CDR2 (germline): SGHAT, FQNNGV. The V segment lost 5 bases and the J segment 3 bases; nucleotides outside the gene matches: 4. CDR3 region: CASSPRQGYEQYF. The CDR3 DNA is TGTGCCAGCAGCCCCAGACAGGGCTACGAGCAGTACTTC.

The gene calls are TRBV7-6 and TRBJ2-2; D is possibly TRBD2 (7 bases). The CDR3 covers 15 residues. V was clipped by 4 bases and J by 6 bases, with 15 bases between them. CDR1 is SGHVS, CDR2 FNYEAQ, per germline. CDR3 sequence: CASSSDGGPAGELFF. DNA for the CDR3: TGTGCCAGCAGCTCAGACGGGGGGCCGGCCGGGGAGCTGTTTTTT.

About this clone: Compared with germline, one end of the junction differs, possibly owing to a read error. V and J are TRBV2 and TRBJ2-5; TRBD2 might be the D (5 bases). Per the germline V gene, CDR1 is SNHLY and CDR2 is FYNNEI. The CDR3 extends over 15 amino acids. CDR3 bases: TGTGCCAGCAGTGAAGCCACCGGGATCCAAGGGACCCAGTACTTC. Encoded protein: CASSEATGIQGTQYF.

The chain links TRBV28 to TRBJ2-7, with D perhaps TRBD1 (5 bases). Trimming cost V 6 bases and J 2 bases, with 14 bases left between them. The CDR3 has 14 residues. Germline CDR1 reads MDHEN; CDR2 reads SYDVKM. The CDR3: CASSPGLPPYEQYF. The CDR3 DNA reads TGTGCCAGCAGCCCAGGGTTACCCCCCTACGAGCAGTACTTC. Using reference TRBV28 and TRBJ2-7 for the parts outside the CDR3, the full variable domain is DVKVTQSSRYLVKRTGEKVFLECVQDMDHENMFWYRQDPGLGLRLIYFSYDVKMKEKGDIPEGYSVSREKKERFSLILESASTNQTSMYLCASSPGLPPYEQYFGPGTRLTVT.

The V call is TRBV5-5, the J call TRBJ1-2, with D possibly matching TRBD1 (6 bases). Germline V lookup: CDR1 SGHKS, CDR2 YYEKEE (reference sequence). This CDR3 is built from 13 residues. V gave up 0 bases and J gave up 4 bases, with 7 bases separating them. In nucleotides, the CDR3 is TGTGCCAGCAGCTTGGGGGACATCTATGGCTACACCTTC. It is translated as CASSLGDIYGYTF. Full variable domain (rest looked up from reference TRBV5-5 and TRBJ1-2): DAGVTQSPTHLIKTRGQQVTLRCSPISGHKSVSWYQQVLGQGPQFIFQYYEKEERGRGNFPDRFSARQFPNYSSELNVNALLLGDSALYLCASSLGDIYGYTFGSGTRLTVV.